Sequencing of this TCR beta chain was carried out in a study of beta chain features in type 1 diabetes. Study-level findings and limits: Type 1 diabetes patients showed a moderate but significant shortening of TCRB CDR3s in all four CD4+ subsets. Resolution of whether HLA type affects TCRB rearrangement was not achieved here.

V lost 5 bases and J 3 bases, leaving 7 bases between the germline ends. The CDR3 runs 12 residues. Germline V gives CDR1 SGHVS, CDR2 FNYEAQ. Investigators reverse transcribed all isolated RNA, so they sequenced expressed TCRB transcripts. TCRdb keeps only in-frame clones here, not all; method: immunoSEQ multiplex PCR. The data contain 200,000 to 300,000 clones, 20% of them singletons. Only a few counts were recorded for this clone. Its cognate antigen is unknown. The chain employs TRBV7-6 and TRBJ1-1; D unclear. The sequence came from a woman aged 40-49 years with type 1 diabetes. The sequencing sample was made of naive CD4+ T cells from blood. The chain's CDR3 is CASSADYTEAFF. DNA of the CDR3: TGTGCCAGCAGCGCGGACTACACTGAAGCTTTCTTT.